The rows below give T cell receptor beta chains drawn from one sample of a study of somatic mutations in cytotoxic T cells in rheumatoid arthritis. The assay was immunoSEQ multiplex PCR, and TCRdb's table has in-frame clones only and misses some. The sample has tens of thousands of clones, 75% to 85% seen once. The sequencing input was CD8+ T cells sorted from blood. The receptor set was obtained from an adult with rheumatoid arthritis. Both conserved end residues are part of each CDR3. The D gene is left open where the match is weak. Rows may omit the clone size; those that give it use once, few, many or a size class.

j_call clone_size v_call d_call cdr3_nt cdr3_aa
TRBJ1-5 NA TRBV6-5 NA TGTGCCAGCAGCCCGACGTGGGGTAGCAATCAGCCCCAGCATTTT CASSPTWGSNQPQHF
TRBJ1-5 NA TRBV2 NA TGTGCCAGCGGAGGGGGGCTATCTAGCAATCAGCCCCAGCATTTT CASGGGLSSNQPQHF
TRBJ2-7 NA TRBV12-5 NA TGTGCTAGTGGTTTGGGCCCCTACGAGCAGTACTTC CASGLGPYEQYF
TRBJ2-7 NA TRBV7-6 NA TGTGCCAGCAGCTTACCCAGGGCACACGAGCAGTACTTC CASSLPRAHEQYF
TRBJ1-1 NA TRBV6-1 TRBD1 TGTGCCAGCCTTAGACAGGGGAAGACTGAAGCTTTCTTT CASLRQGKTEAFF
TRBJ1-2 NA TRBV4-3 NA TGCGCCAGCAGCCAAGATTCAATTGGAGAGAGCTACACCTTC CASSQDSIGESYTF
TRBJ2-2 NA TRBV6-5 NA TGTGCCAGCAGTTACTCGACATTTGGGGGCGGGGAGCTGTTTTTT CASSYSTFGGGELFF
TRBJ1-5 NA TRBV21-1 NA TGTGCCAGCAGCAAAGACAGTGAATGGGCTCAGCCCCAGCATTTT CASSKDSEWAQPQHF
TRBJ1-5 few TRBV7-6 NA TGTGCCAGCAGCCAAGACAGAGATAGCAATCAGCCCCAGCATTTT CASSQDRDSNQPQHF
TRBJ2-3 NA TRBV9 NA TGTGCCAGCAGCCCCGCCGGGCCAGATACGCAGTATTTT CASSPAGPDTQYF
TRBJ2-2 NA TRBV5-4 TRBD2 TGTGCCAGCTCCGGGGGGGGCGCCAGGACCGGGGAGCTGTTTTTT CASSGGGARTGELFF
TRBJ1-1 NA TRBV6-1 NA TGTGCCAGCAGTGAAGACGGGATTAGCACTGAAGCTTTCTTT CASSEDGISTEAFF
TRBJ2-1 NA TRBV27 NA TGTGCCAGCAGTCCCTACTCCGGGACCCCGAATGAGCAGTTCTTC CASSPYSGTPNEQFF
TRBJ2-7 NA TRBV6-1 NA TGTGCCAGCAGTGAAGCTTACGAGCAGTACTTC CASSEAYEQYF
TRBJ2-6 NA TRBV4-2 NA TGTGCCAGCAGCCAAGAAAACTCTGGGGCCAACGTCCTGACTTTC CASSQENSGANVLTF
TRBJ1-4 NA TRBV7-9 TRBD1 TGTGCCAGCAGCTTAAGAGGGGGCGAGACTGAAAAACTGTTTTTT CASSLRGGETEKLFF
TRBJ1-1 NA TRBV2 TRBD1 TGTGCCAGCAGCGACCTGGACAGGACAATGAACACTGAAGCTTTCTTT CASSDLDRTMNTEAFF
TRBJ2-7 NA TRBV7-8 TRBD2 TGTGCCAGCAGCTTAGGACTAGCCCTGTACGAGCAGTACTTC CASSLGLALYEQYF
TRBJ1-1 NA TRBV6-5 NA TGTGCCAGCAGTTACGGCGGGAACCTGAACACTGAAGCTTTCTTT CASSYGGNLNTEAFF
TRBJ1-2 NA TRBV29-1 NA TGCAGCGTTGAAGATGTCACAGGGAGTCCTTCCTATGGCTACACCTTC CSVEDVTGSPSYGYTF
TRBJ1-1 NA TRBV19 NA TGTGCCAGTAGTCTCCGGGGCGGGGTTATCGGCACTGAAGCTTTCTTT CASSLRGGVIGTEAFF
TRBJ1-2 NA TRBV20-1 NA TGCAGTGGCCCGAGAGAGGGTGGCTACACCTTC CSGPREGGYTF
TRBJ2-2 few TRBV6-5 NA TGTGCCAGCAGTTACGGGGGGTCAACCGGGGAGCTGTTTTTT CASSYGGSTGELFF